A single sample is the source of the 26 T cell receptor beta chains below, sequenced in a study of blood T cell repertoires in COVID-19. Some clones are missing from TCRdb's copy, which holds only in-frame ones; the method was immunoSEQ multiplex PCR. This sample has roughly 120,000 clones, with about 90% found just once. Sequenced: peripheral blood. The source is a woman in her fifties or sixties with COVID-19, enrolled during active disease.

The chain employs TRBV18 and TRBJ1-2; 10 bases map to TRBD1. The germline gives CDR1 KGHSH, CDR2 LQKENI. The V gene end was trimmed by 4 bases and the J gene end by 9 bases; junction bases not matched to a gene: 11. The length of the CDR3 is 15 residues. CDR3 bases: TGTGCCAGCTCACAAGAACCGGGACAGGGGAGGCGCTACACCTTC. Its protein product is CASSQEPGQGRRYTF.

In this sample, this clone turned up once. V gene TRBV7-2 combines with J gene TRBJ1-1; D is ambiguous. Looked up from germline, CDR1 is SGHTA and CDR2 is FQGNSA. The CDR3 is made up of 16 amino acids. Trimming removed 5 bases from V and 4 bases from J, with 20 bases in between. CDR3 amino acids: CASSARGGSLGTEAFF. The CDR3 DNA reads as TGTGCCAGCAGCGCCAGAGGTGGGAGTCTGGGCACTGAAGCTTTCTTT.

Only one count was recorded for this clone. The genes are TRBV11-2 and TRBJ2-5, with TRBD1 identical over 12 bases. The V gene's germline CDR1 is SGHAT and CDR2 FQNNGV. The CDR3 has 16 amino acids. The J segment lost 5 bases and the V segment lost 5 bases, leaving 9 bases of the junction unmatched. Here the CDR3 reads CASSQLGQGAVETQYF. The CDR3, as DNA: TGTGCCAGCAGCCAGCTGGGACAGGGGGCCGTGGAGACCCAGTACTTC.

DNA of the CDR3: TGTGCCAGCAGTAGGGGACATAGCAATCAGCCCCAGCATTTT. Its translation is CASSRGHSNQPQHF. The gene calls are TRBV25-1 and TRBJ1-5, with D perhaps matching TRBD1 (6 bases). Germline lookup yields CDR1 MGHDK and CDR2 SYGVNS. The V end was cut by 5 bases, the J end by 0 bases, with 8 bases between. The CDR3 is made up of 14 amino acids.

The V call is TRBV3-1 (or the pseudogene TRBV3-2), the J call TRBJ2-7; the D gene is possibly TRBD1 (5 bases). CDR1 is LGHDT, CDR2 YNNKEL, per germline (reference sequence). V shed 4 bases and J shed 0 bases, with 10 bases lying between them. The CDR3 totals 14 residues. The CDR3 DNA reads TGTGCCAGCAGCCGGGGCGGATTCTCCTACGAGCAGTACTTC. Translating it yields CASSRGGFSYEQYF.

The chain is built from TRBV5-5 and TRBJ1-3; D is perhaps TRBD1 (5 bases). CDR1 and CDR2 from the germline V gene are SGHKS and YYEKEE (reference sequence). The V end lost 2 bases, the J end lost 0 bases, and 12 bases lay between the germline ends. The CDR3 consists of 16 residues. The CDR3 DNA follows: TGTGCCAGCAGCTTTTTGACGGGGGGCTCTGGAAACACCATATATTTT. Its translation is CASSFLTGGSGNTIYF.

V gene TRBV5-8 combines with J gene TRBJ2-2; weak D call: TRBD1 (5 bases). The V gene lost 0 bases and the J gene lost 3 bases, with 9 bases spanning the gap. The CDR3 sequence is 15 residues long. CDR1 and CDR2 (germline): SGHTS, YDEGEE. The CDR3 is CASSLGGWYTGELFF. CDR3 bases: TGTGCCAGCAGCTTGGGGGGCTGGTACACCGGGGAGCTGTTTTTT.

This clone has just one count. The chain couples TRBV19 to TRBJ1-3, with 7 bases fitting TRBD1. The CDR3 totals 14 residues. Germline CDR1 is LNHDA and CDR2 is SQIVND (reference sequence). Trimming took 6 bases from V and 2 from J; bases not matched to a gene: 4. The CDR3 reads CASSADRAGNTIYF. DNA of the CDR3: TGTGCCAGTAGCGCCGACAGGGCTGGAAACACCATATATTTT.

This clone was recorded once. CDR3 loop: CASSQAVDYNQPQHF. CDR3 in DNA: TGCGCCAGCAGCCAAGCGGTGGACTACAATCAGCCCCAGCATTTT. This chain uses TRBV4-1 with TRBJ1-5; D call uncertain. Germline V gene sequence: CDR1 MGHRA, CDR2 YSYEKL. The V and J ends lost 1 base and 3 bases respectively, with 10 bases between them. The CDR3 consists of 15 residues.

The J gene is TRBJ1-2, the V gene TRBV20-1; no definite D call. Germline V lookup: CDR1 DFQATT, CDR2 SNEGSKA (reference sequence). The CDR3 is 13 residues long. V was clipped by 3 bases and J by 4 bases, with 12 bases between them. Here the CDR3 reads CSASSPTGYGYTF. For the CDR3, the DNA is TGCAGTGCTAGTAGCCCTACGGGCTATGGCTACACCTTC.

This sequence joins TRBV3-1 (or the pseudogene TRBV3-2) and TRBJ2-7; 9 nucleotides line up with TRBD1. There are 15 residues in the CDR3. Germline V gene sequence: CDR1 LGHDT, CDR2 YNNKEL (reference sequence). Germline trimming cut 1 base from V and 7 bases from J; bases unmatched to any gene: 8. CDR3 sequence: CASSQGTGELGEQYF. The CDR3 DNA is TGTGCCAGCAGCCAAGGGACAGGGGAGCTGGGGGAGCAGTACTTC.

The chain combines TRBV15 with TRBJ1-5; D uncertain. V lost 4 bases and J 5 bases, leaving 12 bases between the germline ends. Germline-derived CDR1 and CDR2 are LNHNV and YYDKDF (reference sequence). The CDR3 totals 14 residues. CDR3 nucleotide sequence: TGTGCCACCAGCATTGGCGCAGGTCATCAGCCCCAGCATTTT. Translated: CATSIGAGHQPQHF.

CDR3 bases: TGTGCCAGCAGCCAAGACCGGTTGGGACTAGCCAAAAACATTCAGTACTTC. Translated: CASSQDRLGLAKNIQYF. The chain uses TRBV3-1 (or the pseudogene TRBV3-2) and TRBJ2-4; D is perhaps TRBD2 (6 bases). Germline V gene lookup returns CDR1 LGHDT and CDR2 YNNKEL (reference sequence). Trimming left V 0 bases short and J 0 bases short, with 12 bases between. This CDR3 contains 17 residues.

The CDR3 region is CASSGGGDNQPQHF. The CDR3, as DNA: TGTGCCAGCAGCGGTGGGGGGGACAATCAGCCCCAGCATTTT. The V and J genes are TRBV6-5 and TRBJ1-5, with D possibly being TRBD1 (5 bases). This CDR3 spans 14 amino acids. V lost 6 bases, J lost 3 bases, and 12 bases lay in between. From germline, CDR1 is MNHEY and CDR2 SVGAGI.

This chain uses TRBV9 with TRBJ2-7; TRBD2 matches 12 bases. The J segment lost 1 base and the V segment lost 4 bases, leaving 3 bases of the junction unmatched. Germline V CDR1 and CDR2: SGDLS, YYNGEE. The CDR3 is 15 amino acids. The CDR3 bases are TGTGCCAGCAGCATAGGACTAGCGGGGTCCTACGAGCAGTACTTC. It encodes CASSIGLAGSYEQYF.

The chain couples TRBV7-3 to TRBJ2-3; 13 bases line up with TRBD2. Germline V lookup: CDR1 SGHTA, CDR2 FQGTGA. Trimming removed 5 bases from V and 5 bases from J; junction bases left unmatched: 19. This CDR3 spans 20 amino acids. The CDR3 DNA is TGTGCCAGCAGCCAAACTAGCGGGGGGGCCTACAGCCTATACAGAGATACGCAGTATTTT. Translation: CASSQTSGGAYSLYRDTQYF.

V usage is TRBV2 and J usage is TRBJ2-3; 7 bases agree with TRBD1. The germline V gene has CDR1 SNHLY and CDR2 FYNNEI. J was trimmed by 4 bases and V by 5 bases; bases with no gene match: 3. CDR3 size: 13 residues. The CDR3 bases are TGTGCCAGCAGTTCAAGGGGGCCAGATACGCAGTATTTT. It encodes CASSSRGPDTQYF.

The table lists this clone with a count of one. The rearrangement joins TRBV4-3 to TRBJ1-2; D perhaps matches TRBD1 (5 bases). The germline V and J ends were trimmed by 3 bases and 7 bases, with 12 bases remaining between them. The CDR3 sequence is 13 residues long. Germline loops: CDR1 LGHNA, CDR2 YSLEER. The DNA for the CDR3 is TGCGCCAGCAGCCAGCTACAGGAAGGTGGCTACACCTTC. This sequence encodes CASSQLQEGGYTF.

CDR3 sequence: CATPGQTNTGELFF. The DNA of the CDR3 is TGTGCCACCCCCGGACAGACGAACACCGGGGAGCTGTTTTTT. This chain links TRBV18 with TRBJ2-2, with a possible D match to TRBD1 (6 bases). The CDR3 is 14 residues long. Trimming stripped 10 bases from V and 0 bases from J, with 12 bases between. Per germline, CDR1 KGHSH and CDR2 LQKENI.

J is TRBJ2-3 and V is TRBV7-9, with 9 bases identical to TRBD2. The V segment lost 5 bases and the J segment 4 bases; nucleotides outside the gene matches: 7. This CDR3 is built from 15 residues. Germline lookup yields CDR1 SEHNR and CDR2 FQNEAQ (reference sequence). CDR3 loop: CASSGLAGWADTQYF. The CDR3 region has the DNA TGTGCCAGCAGCGGGCTAGCGGGGTGGGCAGATACGCAGTATTTT.

The chain combines TRBV7-8 with TRBJ2-5; 8 nucleotides match TRBD1. CDR3 size: 15 residues. With V trimmed by 4 bases and J by 3 bases, 7 bases remained unmatched. Germline CDR1 SGHVS, CDR2 FQNEAQ. CDR3 coding DNA: TGTGCCAGCAGCTCTCCGGGACAGGTCAAAGAGACCCAGTACTTC. Translation gives CASSSPGQVKETQYF.

V gene TRBV7-3 combines with J gene TRBJ2-1; 7 nucleotides match TRBD1. V lost 5 bases and J lost 7; bases outside the gene matches: 5. Looked up from germline, CDR1 is SGHTA and CDR2 is FQGTGA. The CDR3 spans 13 residues. In DNA, the CDR3 is TGTGCCAGCAGCGTAGACAGGGAGAATGAGCAGTTCTTC. It codes for CASSVDRENEQFF.

V gene TRBV6-2 or TRBV6-3 combines with J gene TRBJ2-5, with TRBD1 as a possible D gene (5 bases). In germline, CDR1 is MNHEY, CDR2 SVGEGT. CDR3 length: 13 residues. V shed 4 bases and J shed 1 base, with 7 bases lying between them. The CDR3 DNA is TGTGCCAGCAGTTGGGGCCGCCAAGAGACCCAGTACTTC. It codes for CASSWGRQETQYF.

V usage is TRBV30 and J usage is TRBJ2-1; D gene ambiguous. Trimming cost V 0 bases and J 4 bases, with 4 bases left between them. This CDR3 contains 12 residues. Germline V gene lookup returns CDR1 GTSNPN and CDR2 SVGIG (reference sequence). The CDR3 DNA is TGTGCCTGGAGTGTAGCTTACAATGAGCAGTTCTTC. This encodes CAWSVAYNEQFF.

The chain recombines TRBV7-2 with TRBJ2-7, with D possibly being TRBD2 (5 bases). The CDR3 sequence is 15 residues long. V was trimmed by 1 base and J by 5 bases, leaving 15 bases between them. Germline loops: CDR1 SGHTA, CDR2 FQGNSA. DNA of the CDR3: TGTGCCAGCAGCTTAGAGTCCGGAGGTTGGGACGAGCAGTACTTC. Its protein product is CASSLESGGWDEQYF.

The CDR3: CASSLLYYTEAFF. The CDR3 DNA follows: TGTGCCAGCAGCTTACTTTATTATACTGAAGCTTTCTTT. The genes are TRBV7-2 and TRBJ1-1; no clear D. Looked up from germline, CDR1 is SGHTA and CDR2 is FQGNSA. This CDR3 is 13 amino acids long. Trimming removed 2 bases from V and 5 bases from J, with 9 bases in between.